This T cell receptor beta chain emerged from a study of low-dose radiotherapy and immunotherapy resistance in tumors. Study-level information: Cohort 2's total reached 13 Gy over 26 weeks, at 1 Gy per fraction every two weeks.

Stated time point: before trial treatment. All of the donors were given nivolumab, ipilimumab, aspirin, low-dose cyclophosphamide and low-dose radiotherapy as part of RACIN, a single-arm trial. This clonotype has a count of ten or more. First-strand cDNA used TRAV- and TRBV-specific primers, covering alpha and beta chains. Amplification of TCRs used a constant-region primer and V-primer adapter for about 20 PCR cycles. Amplifying the isolated mRNA was done by in vitro transcription. TCRdb recomputed calls from the reads with MiXCR, one row per CDR3 protein. The top ten clones hold 5.5% to 8.5% of a sample with around 68,000 distinct CDR3 sequences, around a quarter of them seen once. Germline V gene sequence: CDR1 SNHLY, CDR2 FYNNEI. V gave up 1 base and J gave up 1 base, with 7 bases separating them. The length of the CDR3 is 14 residues.

This receptor was obtained from a male donor with rectosigmoid adenocarcinoma. The sequencing here drew on PBMCs, taken before treatment. The chain is built from TRBV2 and TRBJ1-1; D remains ambiguous. CDR3 sequence reads: CASSEEAGNTEAFF. CDR3 DNA sequence: TGTGCCAGCAGTGAAGAGGCGGGGAACACTGAAGCTTTCTTT.